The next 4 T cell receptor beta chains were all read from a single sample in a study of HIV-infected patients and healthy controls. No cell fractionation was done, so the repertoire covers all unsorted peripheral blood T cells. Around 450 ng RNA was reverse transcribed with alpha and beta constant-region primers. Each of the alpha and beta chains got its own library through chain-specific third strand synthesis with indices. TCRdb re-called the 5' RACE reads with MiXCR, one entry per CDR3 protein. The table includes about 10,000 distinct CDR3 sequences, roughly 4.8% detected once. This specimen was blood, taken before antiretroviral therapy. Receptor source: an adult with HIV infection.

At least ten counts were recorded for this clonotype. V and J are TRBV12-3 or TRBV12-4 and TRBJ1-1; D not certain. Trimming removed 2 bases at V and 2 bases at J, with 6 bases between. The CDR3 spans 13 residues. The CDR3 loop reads CASSLRPNTEAFF. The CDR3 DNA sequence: TGTGCCAGCAGTTTACGACCAAACACTGAAGCTTTCTTT.

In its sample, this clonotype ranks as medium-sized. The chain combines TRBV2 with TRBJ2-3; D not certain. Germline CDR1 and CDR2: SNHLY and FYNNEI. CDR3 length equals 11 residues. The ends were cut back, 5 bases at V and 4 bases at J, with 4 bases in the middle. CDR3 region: CASSSSDTQYF. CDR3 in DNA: TGTGCCAGCAGTTCGTCAGATACGCAGTATTTT.

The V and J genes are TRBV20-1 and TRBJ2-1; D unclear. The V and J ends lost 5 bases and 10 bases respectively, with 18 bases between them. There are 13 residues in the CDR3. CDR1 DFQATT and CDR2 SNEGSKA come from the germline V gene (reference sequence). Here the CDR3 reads CSARVSMRVEQFF. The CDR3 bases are TGCAGTGCTCGGGTTAGCATGAGAGTAGAGCAGTTCTTC.

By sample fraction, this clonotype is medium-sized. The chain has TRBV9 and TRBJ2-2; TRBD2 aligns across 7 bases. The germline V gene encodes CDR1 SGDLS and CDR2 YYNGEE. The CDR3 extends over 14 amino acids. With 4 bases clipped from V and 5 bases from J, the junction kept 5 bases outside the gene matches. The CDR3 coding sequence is TGTGCCAGCAGCTCTTCGGGAGGAACCGGGGAGCTGTTTTTT. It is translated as CASSSSGGTGELFF.